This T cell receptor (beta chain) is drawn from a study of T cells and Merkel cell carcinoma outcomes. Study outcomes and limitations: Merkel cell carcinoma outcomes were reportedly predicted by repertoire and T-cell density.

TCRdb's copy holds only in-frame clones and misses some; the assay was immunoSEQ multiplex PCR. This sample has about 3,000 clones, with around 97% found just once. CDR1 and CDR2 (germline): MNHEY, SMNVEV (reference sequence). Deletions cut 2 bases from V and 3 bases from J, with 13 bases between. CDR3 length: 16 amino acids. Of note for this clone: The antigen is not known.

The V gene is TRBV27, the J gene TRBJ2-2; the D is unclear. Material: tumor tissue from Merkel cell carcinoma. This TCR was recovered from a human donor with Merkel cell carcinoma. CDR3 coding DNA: TGTGCCAGCAGTTTACTACAAGGCTGGGACACCGGGGAGCTGTTTTTT. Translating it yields CASSLLQGWDTGELFF.